This is a list of T cell receptor beta chains from one sample in a study of T-cell memory formation after mild COVID-19. Each CDR3 protein is one row after TCRdb ran MiXCR on the 5' RACE reads. The table lists about 390,000 distinct CDR3 sequences, under 25% of them singletons. Sequences were obtained from PBMCs or a T cell subset sorted from them (not recorded which). The source is an adult woman who had mild COVID-19 (a few samples of this study predate the infection). Cell type and time point are not known. CDR3s leave out the opening cysteine and the closing phenylalanine or tryptophan.

j_call v_call cdr3_length cdr3_aa
TRBJ2-1 TRBV10-3 13 AISESGQVFRGQF
TRBJ1-5 TRBV24-1 14 ATSDRLGLSNQPQH
TRBJ2-2 TRBV11-1 12 ASSRKGNTGELF
TRBJ1-2 TRBV20-1 10 SAVGTTYGYT
TRBJ1-2 TRBV7-9 12 ASSLVGQGYGYT
TRBJ2-1 TRBV9 12 ASSTSGDYNEQF
TRBJ2-1 TRBV9 11 ASSPTGGGEQF
TRBJ2-3 TRBV6-1 15 ASSDPKEGGGASVQY
TRBJ2-3 TRBV6-1 13 ASSEGTLGTDTQY
TRBJ2-3 TRBV25-1 13 ASSERGTSGDTQY
TRBJ2-1 TRBV12-3/TRBV12-4 11 ASSSSGRDEQF
TRBJ1-1 TRBV19 12 ASAPWGANTEAF
TRBJ1-6 TRBV4-1 12 ASSQGVPYSPLH
TRBJ2-3 TRBV4-3 13 ASSQGTFFTDTQY
TRBJ1-2 TRBV25-1 12 ASTEPPRGYGYT
TRBJ2-4 TRBV7-8 13 ASSERTLAKNIQY
TRBJ2-3 TRBV5-1 12 ASRAGGPIDTQY
TRBJ2-5 TRBV5-1 12 ASSSDGSLETQY
TRBJ2-1 TRBV24-1 16 ATSDSLMTGRGANEQF
TRBJ2-2 TRBV18 14 ASSPPQPLVTGELF
TRBJ2-5 TRBV12-3/TRBV12-4 11 ASSDSLVETQY
TRBJ2-7 TRBV29-1 11 SVLGRGRYEQY
TRBJ2-1 TRBV9 12 ASSVDGGLGVQF
TRBJ2-1 TRBV29-1 14 SVGTSGHGSYNEQF
TRBJ1-1 TRBV29-1 8 SVDSTEAF
TRBJ2-3 TRBV5-1 13 ASSFKGASTDTQY
TRBJ1-1 TRBV4-1 12 ASSLAGQDTEAF
TRBJ1-1 TRBV12-3/TRBV12-4 10 ASSFGSGEAF
TRBJ2-5 TRBV5-1 14 ASSSARGGGLETQY
TRBJ2-6 TRBV7-9 15 ASSLAGQGSGANVLT
TRBJ2-1 TRBV20-1 12 SATLGGGYNEQF
TRBJ1-2 TRBV18 8 ASSRDGYT